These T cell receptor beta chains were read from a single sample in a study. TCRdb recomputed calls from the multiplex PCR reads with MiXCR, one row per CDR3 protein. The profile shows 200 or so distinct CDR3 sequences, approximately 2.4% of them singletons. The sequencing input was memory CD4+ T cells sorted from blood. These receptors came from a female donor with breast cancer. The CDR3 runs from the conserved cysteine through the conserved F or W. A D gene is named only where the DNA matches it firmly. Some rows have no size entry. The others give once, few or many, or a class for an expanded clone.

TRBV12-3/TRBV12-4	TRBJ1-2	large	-	CASSFMGNYGYTF
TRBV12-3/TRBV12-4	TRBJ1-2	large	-	CASSGDRNYGYTF
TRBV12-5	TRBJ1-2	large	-	CASAEGPNYGYTF
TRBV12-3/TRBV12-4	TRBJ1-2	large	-	CASSLSPGYGYTF
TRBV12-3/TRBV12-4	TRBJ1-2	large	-	CASSPSAGLGYTF
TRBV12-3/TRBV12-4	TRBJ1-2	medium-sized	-	CASSQAGAESYYGYTF
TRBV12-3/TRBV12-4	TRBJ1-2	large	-	CASSLQGFGGYTF
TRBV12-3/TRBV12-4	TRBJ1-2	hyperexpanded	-	CASSLGLPYGYTF
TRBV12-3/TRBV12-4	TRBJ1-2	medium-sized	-	CASRQTGSYGYTF
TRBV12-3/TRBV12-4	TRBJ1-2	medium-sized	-	CASSLLNYGYTF
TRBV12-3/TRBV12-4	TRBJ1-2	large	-	CASSLEAYGYTF
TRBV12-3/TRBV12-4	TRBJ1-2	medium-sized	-	CASSLAMGSIYGYTF
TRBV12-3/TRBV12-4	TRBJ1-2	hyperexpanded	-	CASSLSLHVNSMTGYTF
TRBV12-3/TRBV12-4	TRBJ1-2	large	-	CASSPTGAGGYTF
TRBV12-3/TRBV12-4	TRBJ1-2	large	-	CASTKPGFGYTF
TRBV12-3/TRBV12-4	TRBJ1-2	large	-	CASSLWVEDGYTF
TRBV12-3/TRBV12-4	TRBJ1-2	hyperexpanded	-	CASSGANYGYTF
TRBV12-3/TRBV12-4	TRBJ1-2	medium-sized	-	CASSLKRTEFYGYTF
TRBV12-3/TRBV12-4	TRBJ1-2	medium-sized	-	CASSPHRDSYGYTF
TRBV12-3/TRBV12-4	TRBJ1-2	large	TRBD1	CASSLIGQGLDGYTF
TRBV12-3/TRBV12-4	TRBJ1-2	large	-	CASKRRGSYGYTF
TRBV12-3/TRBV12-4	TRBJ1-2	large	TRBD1	CASRRTGDGYTF
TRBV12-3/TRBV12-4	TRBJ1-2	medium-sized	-	CASSLGNRRDSYTF
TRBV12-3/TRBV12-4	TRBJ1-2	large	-	CASSYTGNYGYTF
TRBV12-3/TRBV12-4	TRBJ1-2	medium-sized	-	CASRPGFDGYTF
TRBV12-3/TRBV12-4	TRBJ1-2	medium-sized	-	CASSSVGPLYGYTF
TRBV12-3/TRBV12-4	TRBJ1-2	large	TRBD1	CASTRQGSYGYTF
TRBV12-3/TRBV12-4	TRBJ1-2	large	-	CASSRASYGYTF
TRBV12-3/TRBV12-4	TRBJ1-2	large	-	CASSLTSKGAYGYTF
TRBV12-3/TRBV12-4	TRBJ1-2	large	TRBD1	CASSLTGVTGYTF
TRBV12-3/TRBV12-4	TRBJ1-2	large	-	CASSFSGFAYGYTF
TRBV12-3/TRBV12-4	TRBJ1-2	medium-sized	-	CASRGTSNYGYTF
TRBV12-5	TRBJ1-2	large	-	CASGLSGTNYGYTF
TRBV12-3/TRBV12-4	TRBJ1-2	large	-	CASRSALGYGYTF
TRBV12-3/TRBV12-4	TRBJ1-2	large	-	CASSRTALNYGYTF
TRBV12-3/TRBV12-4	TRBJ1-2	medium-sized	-	CASSFRRPSTSNYGYTF
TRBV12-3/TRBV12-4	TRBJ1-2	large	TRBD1	CASSPGTGEGYTF
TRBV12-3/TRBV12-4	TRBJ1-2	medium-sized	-	CASSPDGYGYTF
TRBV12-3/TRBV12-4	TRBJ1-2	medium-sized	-	CASSYGAYGYTF
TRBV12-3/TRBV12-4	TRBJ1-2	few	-	CASSGSTSNYGYTF
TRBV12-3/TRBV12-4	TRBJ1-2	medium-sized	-	CASSLSPKIYGYTF
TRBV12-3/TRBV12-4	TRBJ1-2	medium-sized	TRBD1	CASGYRGWGYTF
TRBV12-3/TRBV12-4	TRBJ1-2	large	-	CASSSSTRNYGYTF
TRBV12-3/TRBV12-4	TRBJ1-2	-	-	CASSPDTAYGYTF
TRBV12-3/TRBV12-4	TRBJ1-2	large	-	CASSLSTYGYTF
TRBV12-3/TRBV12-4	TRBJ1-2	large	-	CASTFLGQRNYGYTF
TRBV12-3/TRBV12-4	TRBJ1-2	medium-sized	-	CASSLGTPANYGYTF
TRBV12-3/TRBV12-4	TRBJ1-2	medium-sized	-	CASSFQGRENYGYTF
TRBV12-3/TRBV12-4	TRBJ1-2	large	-	CASSLSAGKNYGYTF
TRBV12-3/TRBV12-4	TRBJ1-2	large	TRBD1	CATMEWSGTAYGYTF
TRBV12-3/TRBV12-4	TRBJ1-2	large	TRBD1	CASSPTGTYGYTF
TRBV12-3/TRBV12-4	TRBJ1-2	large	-	CASRTGAGYGYTF
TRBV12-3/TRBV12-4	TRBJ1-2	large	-	CASTRGNYGYTF
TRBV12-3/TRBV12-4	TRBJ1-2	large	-	CASSSQRGYTF